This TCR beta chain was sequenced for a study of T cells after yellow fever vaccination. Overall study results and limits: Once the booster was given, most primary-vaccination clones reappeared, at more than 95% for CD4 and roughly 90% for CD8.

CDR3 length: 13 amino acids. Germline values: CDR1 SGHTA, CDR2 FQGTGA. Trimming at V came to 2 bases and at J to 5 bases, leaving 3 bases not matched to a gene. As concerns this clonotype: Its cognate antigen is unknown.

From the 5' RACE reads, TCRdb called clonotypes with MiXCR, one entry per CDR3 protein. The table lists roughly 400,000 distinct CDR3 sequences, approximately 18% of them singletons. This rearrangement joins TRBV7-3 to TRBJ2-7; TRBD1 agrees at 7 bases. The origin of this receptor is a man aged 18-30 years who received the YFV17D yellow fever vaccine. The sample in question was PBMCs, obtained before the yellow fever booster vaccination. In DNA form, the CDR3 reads TGTGCCAGCAGCTTAGACAGGGACGACGAGCAGTACTTC. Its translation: CASSLDRDDEQYF.